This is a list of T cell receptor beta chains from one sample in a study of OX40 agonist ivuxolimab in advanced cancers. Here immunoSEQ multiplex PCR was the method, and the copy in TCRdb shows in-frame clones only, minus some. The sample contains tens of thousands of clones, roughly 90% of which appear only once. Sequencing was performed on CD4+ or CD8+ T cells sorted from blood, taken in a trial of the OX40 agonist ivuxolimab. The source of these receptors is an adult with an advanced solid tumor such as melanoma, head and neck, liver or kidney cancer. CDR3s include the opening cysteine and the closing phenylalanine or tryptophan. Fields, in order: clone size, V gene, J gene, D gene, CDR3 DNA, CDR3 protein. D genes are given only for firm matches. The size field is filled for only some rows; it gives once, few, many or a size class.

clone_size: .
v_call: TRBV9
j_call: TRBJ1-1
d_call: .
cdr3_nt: TGTGCCAGCAGCGTAGCGGGGGGACTTACTGAAGCTTTCTTT
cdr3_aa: CASSVAGGLTEAFF

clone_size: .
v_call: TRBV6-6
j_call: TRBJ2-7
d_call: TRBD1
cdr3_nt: TGTGCCAGCAGTCGGGACAGGGGGCACGAGCAGTACTTC
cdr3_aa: CASSRDRGHEQYF

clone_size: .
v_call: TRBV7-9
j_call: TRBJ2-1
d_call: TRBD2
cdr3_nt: TGTGCCAGCACCCCCGCAGGACTAGCGGGAGTTGAGCATGAGCAGTTCTTC
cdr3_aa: CASTPAGLAGVEHEQFF

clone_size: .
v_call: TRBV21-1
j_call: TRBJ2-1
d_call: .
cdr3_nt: TGTGCCAGCAGCTTTTTTACCTACAATGAGCAGTTCTTC
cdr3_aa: CASSFFTYNEQFF

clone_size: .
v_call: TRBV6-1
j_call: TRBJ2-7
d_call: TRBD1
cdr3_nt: TGTGCCAGCAGTGAAAGTGCCGTAGGGGGCGTATACGAGCAGTACTTC
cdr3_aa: CASSESAVGGVYEQYF

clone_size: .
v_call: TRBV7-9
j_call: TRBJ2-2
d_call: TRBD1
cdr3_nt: TGTGCCAGCAGCTTAGTGGGACAGGAGAACACCGGGGAGCTGTTTTTT
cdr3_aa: CASSLVGQENTGELFF

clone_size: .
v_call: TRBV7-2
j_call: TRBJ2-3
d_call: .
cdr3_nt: TGTGCCAGCAGCCCCTCAAGAGGTACGCAGTATTTT
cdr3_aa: CASSPSRGTQYF

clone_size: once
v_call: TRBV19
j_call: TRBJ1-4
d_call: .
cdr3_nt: TGTGCCAGTAGTATTCAGGCCAGGGAGAATGAAAAACTGTTTTTT
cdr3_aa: CASSIQARENEKLFF

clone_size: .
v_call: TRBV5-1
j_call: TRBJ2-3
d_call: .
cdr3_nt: TGCGCCAGCAGCCCAACCCGGTTTACAGATACGCAGTATTTT
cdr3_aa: CASSPTRFTDTQYF

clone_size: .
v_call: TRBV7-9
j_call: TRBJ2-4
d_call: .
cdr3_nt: TGTGCCAGCAGCCCCAGGGGTGGGAGATTCAAAAACATTCAGTACTTC
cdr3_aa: CASSPRGGRFKNIQYF

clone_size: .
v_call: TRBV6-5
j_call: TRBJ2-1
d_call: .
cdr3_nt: TGTGCCAGCAGTTACGGGGGCCCAGATGAGCAGTTCTTC
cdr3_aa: CASSYGGPDEQFF

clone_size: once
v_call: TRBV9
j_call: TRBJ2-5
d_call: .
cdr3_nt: TGTGCCAGCAGCGTAAACACCCAAGAGACCCAGTACTTC
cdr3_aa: CASSVNTQETQYF

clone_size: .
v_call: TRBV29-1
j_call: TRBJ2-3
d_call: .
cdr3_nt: TGCAGCGTTGATCTAGGGGCCGCGGATACGCAGTATTTT
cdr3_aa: CSVDLGAADTQYF

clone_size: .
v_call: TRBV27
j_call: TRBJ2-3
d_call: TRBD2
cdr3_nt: TGTGCCAGCAGACTCGGACTAGGGAGTACGCAGTATTTT
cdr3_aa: CASRLGLGSTQYF

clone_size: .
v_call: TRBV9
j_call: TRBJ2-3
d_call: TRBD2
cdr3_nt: TGTGCCAGCAGCGTCTCTAGCGGGGGGAACACAGATACGCAGTATTTT
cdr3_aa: CASSVSSGGNTDTQYF

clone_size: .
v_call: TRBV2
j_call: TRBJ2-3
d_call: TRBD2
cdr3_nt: TGTGCCAGCAACCCTTCCCAACTAGCGGGGGTCGGAGATACGCAGTATTTT
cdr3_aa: CASNPSQLAGVGDTQYF

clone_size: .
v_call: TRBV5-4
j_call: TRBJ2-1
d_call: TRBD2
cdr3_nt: TGTGCCAGCAGCTTCGGAGCGGGGGGAACCTACAATGAGCAGTTCTTC
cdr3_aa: CASSFGAGGTYNEQFF

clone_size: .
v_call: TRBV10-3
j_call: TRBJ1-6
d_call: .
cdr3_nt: TGTGCCATCAGTCAACCCCCGTTTGGGACCGAAAATTCACCCCTCCACTTT
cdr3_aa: CAISQPPFGTENSPLHF

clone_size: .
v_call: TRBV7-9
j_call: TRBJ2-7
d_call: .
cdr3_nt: TGTGCCAGCAGCTTAGTAGGGAGCGAGCAGTACTTC
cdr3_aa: CASSLVGSEQYF

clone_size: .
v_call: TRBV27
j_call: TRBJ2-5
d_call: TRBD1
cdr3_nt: TGTGCCAGCAGTCCCGGACAGGGCCGAGAGACCCAGTACTTC
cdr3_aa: CASSPGQGRETQYF

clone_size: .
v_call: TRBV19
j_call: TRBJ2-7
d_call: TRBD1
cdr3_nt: TGTGCCAGTAGTCTAGCCGGGACAGGCTTCTACGAGCAGTACTTC
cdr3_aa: CASSLAGTGFYEQYF

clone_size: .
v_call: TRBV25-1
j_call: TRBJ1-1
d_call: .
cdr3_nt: TGTGCCAGCAGTGTAGGTATACGCGGCACTGAAGCTTTCTTT
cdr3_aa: CASSVGIRGTEAFF

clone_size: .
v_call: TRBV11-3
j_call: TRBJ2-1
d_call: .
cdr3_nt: TGTGCCAGCAGCCCACCTAGGGAAAATGAGCAGTTCTTC
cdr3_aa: CASSPPRENEQFF

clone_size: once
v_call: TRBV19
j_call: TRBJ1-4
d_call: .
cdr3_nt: TGTGCCAGTGGGGAAGCTCGCAATGAAAAACTGTTTTTT
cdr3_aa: CASGEARNEKLFF

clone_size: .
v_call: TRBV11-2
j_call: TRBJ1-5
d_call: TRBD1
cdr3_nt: TGTGCCAGCAGCTTAGGTGAAGACAGGGGTATTAGCAATCAGCCCCAGCATTTT
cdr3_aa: CASSLGEDRGISNQPQHF

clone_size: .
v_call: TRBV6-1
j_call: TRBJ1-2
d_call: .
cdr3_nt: TGTGCCAGCCATCATGGCCCGGGCTATGGCTACACCTTC
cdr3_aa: CASHHGPGYGYTF

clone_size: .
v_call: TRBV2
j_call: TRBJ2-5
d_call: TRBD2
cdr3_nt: TGTGCCAGCAGTGAAGCTGGGGGGGGGCAAGAGACCCAGTACTTC
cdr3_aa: CASSEAGGGQETQYF

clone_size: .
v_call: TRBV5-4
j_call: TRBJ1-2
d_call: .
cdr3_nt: TGTGCCAGCAGCTTTGCACAGGGCGTTAAGGACACCTTC
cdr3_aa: CASSFAQGVKDTF

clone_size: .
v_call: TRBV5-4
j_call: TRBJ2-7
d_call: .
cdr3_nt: TGTGCCAGCAGCCCCGGTTTCGTCGGGTCCTACGAGCAGTACTTC
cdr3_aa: CASSPGFVGSYEQYF

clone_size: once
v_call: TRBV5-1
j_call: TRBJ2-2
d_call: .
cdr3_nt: TGCGCCAGCAGCTTGCTGAGCGGACAGCTCACCGGGGAGCTGTTTTTT
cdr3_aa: CASSLLSGQLTGELFF

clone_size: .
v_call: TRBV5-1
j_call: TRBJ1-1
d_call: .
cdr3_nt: TGCGCCAGCAGCTTGCCGGGGACGAACACTGAAGCTTTCTTT
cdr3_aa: CASSLPGTNTEAFF

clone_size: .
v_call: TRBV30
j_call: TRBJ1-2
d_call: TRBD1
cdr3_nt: TGTGCCGGGGAGGGTTTGACAGGGGAAGGTGGCTACACCTTC
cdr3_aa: CAGEGLTGEGGYTF

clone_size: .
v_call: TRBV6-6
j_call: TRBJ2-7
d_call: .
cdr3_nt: TGTGCCAGCAGTTACTCTTCAGGGAGTTACGAGCAGTACTTC
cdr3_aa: CASSYSSGSYEQYF

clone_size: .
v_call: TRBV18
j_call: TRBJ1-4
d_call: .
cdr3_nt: TGTGCCAGCTCACCGGCCCAGGACGAAAAACTGTTTTTT
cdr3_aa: CASSPAQDEKLFF

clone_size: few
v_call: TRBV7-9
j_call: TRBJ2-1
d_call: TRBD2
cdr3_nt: TGTGCCAGCAGTCCAGGGACTAGATACAATGAGCAGTTCTTC
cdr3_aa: CASSPGTRYNEQFF

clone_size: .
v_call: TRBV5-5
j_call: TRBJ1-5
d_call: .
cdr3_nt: TGTGCCAGCAGCTCAGGACATAGCAATCAGCCCCAGCATTTT
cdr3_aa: CASSSGHSNQPQHF

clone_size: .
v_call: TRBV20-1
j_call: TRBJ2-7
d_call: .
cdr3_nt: TGCAGTGCTACCATGTCCTACGAGCAGTACTTC
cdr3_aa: CSATMSYEQYF

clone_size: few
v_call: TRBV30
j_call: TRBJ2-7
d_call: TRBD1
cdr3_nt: TGTGCCTGGAGCAGGGGTCAGGGGGCTGACGAGCAGTACTTC
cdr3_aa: CAWSRGQGADEQYF

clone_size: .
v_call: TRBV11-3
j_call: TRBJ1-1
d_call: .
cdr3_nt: TGTGCCAGCAGCTTAGTGTTGGGGGGGGCTGAAGCTTTCTTT
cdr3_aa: CASSLVLGGAEAFF

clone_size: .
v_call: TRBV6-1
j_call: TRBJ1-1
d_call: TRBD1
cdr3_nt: TGTGCCAGCAGTACATCGGGACAGGGCATTACTGAAGCTTTCTTT
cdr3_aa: CASSTSGQGITEAFF

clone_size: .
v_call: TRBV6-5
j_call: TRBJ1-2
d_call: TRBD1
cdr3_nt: TGTGCCAGCAGTTCACAGGGGGTTGCTAACTATGGCTACACCTTC
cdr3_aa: CASSSQGVANYGYTF